The present TCR beta chain was sequenced within a study of blood T cell repertoires in COVID-19. Study at large: Samples representing acute and convalescent COVID-19 were sourced from the United States, Italy and Spain.

The CDR3 spans 14 residues. Trimming took 4 bases from V and 7 from J; bases not matched to a gene: 4. Looked up from germline, CDR1 is SGHRS and CDR2 is YFSETQ. Libraries were prepared by immunoSEQ multiplex PCR; TCRdb keeps only in-frame clonotypes and omits some of them. The sample has about 270,000 clones, 75% to 90% seen once. The V and J genes are TRBV5-1 and TRBJ1-6; 8 bases are shared with TRBD1. The sample consisted of PBMCs or T cells enriched from blood (not recorded which). The TCR sequence derives from a woman under 30 who had recovered from COVID-19. CDR3: CASSETGGNSPLHF. CDR3 nucleotide sequence: TGCGCCAGCAGCGAAACAGGGGGGAATTCACCCCTCCACTTT.